The 18 T cell receptor beta chains presented below share a single source sample, sequenced in a study of CD8 T cells in Susac syndrome. Random hexamers served to reverse transcribe roughly 0.45 to 1 ug RNA. TCRdb ran MiXCR on the immunoSEQ multiplex PCR reads and lists one entry per CDR3 protein. The sample lists 69,000 or so distinct CDR3 sequences, roughly 94% occurring once. The sequencing input was CD8+ T cells from PBMCs. All receptors come from a human donor in good health.

The rearrangement joins TRBV4-3 to TRBJ1-6; D not resolved. Trimming pared 2 bases from V and 8 bases from J, leaving 10 bases between. This CDR3 has 14 amino acids. Germline lookup yields CDR1 LGHNA and CDR2 YSLEER. In nucleotides, the CDR3 is TGCGCCAGCAGCCAATACGGCCCTGATTCACCCCTCCACTTT. Translated: CASSQYGPDSPLHF.

This chain uses TRBV7-9 with TRBJ1-6; no clear D. This CDR3 contains 11 residues. Trimming pared 5 bases from V and 7 bases from J, leaving 3 bases between. Germline CDR1 reads SEHNR; CDR2 reads FQNEAQ (reference sequence). For the CDR3, the DNA is TGTGCCAGCAGCCGAAATTCACCCCTCCACTTT. It encodes CASSRNSPLHF.

This chain links TRBV7-9 with TRBJ2-5; 14 bases fit TRBD2. Germline CDR1 reads SEHNR; CDR2 reads FQNEAQ (reference sequence). This CDR3 has 15 residues. V was clipped by 5 bases and J by 4 bases; unmatched bases: 3. The CDR3 loop is CASSPGLAGGETQYF. The CDR3 DNA is TGTGCCAGCAGCCCAGGACTAGCGGGGGGAGAGACCCAGTACTTC.

This chain links TRBV19 with TRBJ2-1; unclear D gene. The germline gives CDR1 LNHDA, CDR2 SQIVND (reference sequence). V was clipped by 6 bases and J by 5 bases, with 17 bases between them. The CDR3 extends over 15 amino acids. CDR3 sequence reads: CASRPGGLRNNEQFF. The CDR3 DNA follows: TGTGCCAGTAGGCCGGGCGGCTTGAGGAACAATGAGCAGTTCTTC.

A few counts support this clonotype. The chain combines TRBV7-9 with TRBJ2-7, with 8 bases aligning to TRBD2. V lost 1 base to trimming and J lost 5 bases; unmatched junction nucleotides: 4. Per the germline V gene, CDR1 is SEHNR and CDR2 is FQNEAQ (reference sequence). This CDR3 is 14 amino acids long. The CDR3 is CASSLVGGAHEQYF. The CDR3 nucleotides read TGTGCCAGCAGCTTAGTCGGGGGGGCTCACGAGCAGTACTTC.

The chain joins TRBV6-6 to TRBJ2-7; no firm D call. Germline V gives CDR1 MNHNY, CDR2 SVGAGI (reference sequence). The CDR3 consists of 14 residues. V was trimmed by 3 bases and J by 4 bases, leaving 13 bases between them. The CDR3 loop is CASSYSNYGYEQYV. CDR3 sequence (DNA): TGTGCCAGCAGTTATTCCAACTACGGGTACGAGCAGTACGTC.

The chain has TRBV12-3 or TRBV12-4 and TRBJ2-5; 7 bases align to TRBD1. V shed 5 bases and J 7 bases; nucleotides not matched to a gene: 10. There are 14 residues in the CDR3. CDR3 sequence reads: CASSPRQGAGTQYF. The CDR3 nucleotides are TGTGCCAGCAGTCCCCGACAGGGCGCGGGGACCCAGTACTTC.

The CDR3, as DNA: TGCGCCAGCAGTGACTCGTTCGGGGAGCAGTTCTTC. Amino acids: CASSDSFGEQFF. The rearrangement links TRBV10-2 to TRBJ2-1; D unresolved. The V end lost 3 bases, the J end lost 10 bases, and 10 bases lay between the germline ends. The germline V gene encodes CDR1 WSHSY and CDR2 SAAADI. CDR3 size: 12 residues.

J is TRBJ2-3 and V is TRBV9; 9 bases are a match to TRBD2. This CDR3 is built from 15 residues. J was trimmed by 4 bases and V by 2 bases; bases with no gene match: 5. Germline-derived CDR1 and CDR2 are SGDLS and YYNGEE. DNA of the CDR3: TGTGCCAGCAGCGTTCCGACTAGCGGCCCAGATACGCAGTATTTT. Protein: CASSVPTSGPDTQYF.

The chain is built from TRBV6-4 and TRBJ1-6; tentative D call: TRBD1 (5 bases). Germline loops: CDR1 MRHNA, CDR2 SNTAGT. The germline V and J ends were trimmed by 2 bases and 14 bases, with 13 bases remaining between them. The CDR3 runs 13 residues. The CDR3 region has the DNA TGTGCCAGCAGTGACCAACCGGGACGTACCCTCCACTTT. Residues: CASSDQPGRTLHF.

The rearrangement uses TRBV9 and TRBJ2-3; D uncertain. V lost 3 bases and J 2 bases, leaving 7 bases between the germline ends. CDR1 is SGDLS and CDR2 is YYNGEE in the germline V gene. CDR3 length: 13 amino acids. The CDR3 DNA sequence: TGTGCCAGCAGCGCACTTCACACAGATACGCAGTATTTT. This gives the protein CASSALHTDTQYF.

The chain combines TRBV4-1 with TRBJ1-5; D gene unclear. CDR3 length: 13 amino acids. The germline gives CDR1 MGHRA, CDR2 YSYEKL. V lost 1 base, J lost 10 bases, and 11 bases lay in between. The CDR3 region is CASSQVGSHPQHF. CDR3 sequence (DNA): TGCGCCAGCAGCCAAGTAGGGTCTCACCCCCAGCATTTT.

The count of this clonotype is one. The chain couples TRBV6-2 or TRBV6-3 to TRBJ1-2; D remains unclear. CDR3 length: 16 amino acids. V was pared by 0 bases and J by 2 bases, with 13 bases between. Germline loops: CDR1 MNHEY, CDR2 SVGEGT. The CDR3 nucleotides read TGTGCCAGCAGTTACTCGCCCCCAGAAACAAACTATGGCTACACCTTC. Protein: CASSYSPPETNYGYTF.

The chain couples TRBV5-1 to TRBJ2-5; D call uncertain. The CDR3 extends over 11 amino acids. The V gene's germline CDR1 is SGHRS and CDR2 YFSETQ. V lost 0 bases and J lost 5, with 2 bases in between. Here the CDR3 reads CASSLDETQYF. CDR3 nucleotide sequence: TGCGCCAGCAGCTTGGACGAGACCCAGTACTTC.

As DNA, the CDR3 is TGTGCCAGCAGCTTATTGGACAGGGGGCTGGCCTATGGCTACACCTTC. The encoded protein is CASSLLDRGLAYGYTF. V usage is TRBV7-9 and J usage is TRBJ1-2, with 11 bases lining up with TRBD1. The J segment lost 4 bases and the V segment lost 2 bases, leaving 6 bases of the junction unmatched. The CDR3 has 16 residues. The germline V gene encodes CDR1 SEHNR and CDR2 FQNEAQ (reference sequence).

The chain employs TRBV23-1 and TRBJ2-7, with D maybe TRBD1 (5 bases). Being an ORF, TRBV23-1 has a function that is uncertain. This CDR3 contains 14 residues. V was clipped by 2 bases and J by 1 base, with 9 bases between them. CDR3 DNA sequence: TGCGCCAGCAGTCAACCCGACAGTTCCTACGAGCAGTACTTC. Translation: CASSQPDSSYEQYF.

The genes are TRBV7-9 and TRBJ1-2, with D tentatively TRBD1 (6 bases). V was clipped by 0 bases and J by 2 bases, with 10 bases between them. Germline CDR1 reads SEHNR; CDR2 reads FQNEAQ (reference sequence). This CDR3 is 15 amino acids long. The DNA for the CDR3 is TGTGCCAGCAGCTTAGCGGGACACTTAAACTATGGCTACACCTTC. Translating it yields CASSLAGHLNYGYTF.

This chain joins TRBV10-3 and TRBJ1-4; no definite D call. The CDR3 loop spans 14 amino acids. The germline V gene has CDR1 ENHRY and CDR2 SYGVKD. V lost 6 bases to trimming and J lost 3 bases, with 11 bases between them. Written as DNA, the CDR3 is TGTGCCATCAGGGATACACGGCCTAATGAAAAACTGTTTTTT. Its protein product is CAIRDTRPNEKLFF.